Each of the 16 T cell receptor beta chains below was sequenced from the same sample in a study of blood T cells in healthy people across ages (dated by TCRdb to about 2015). The receptor library was made with 5' RACE. TCRdb records Illumina HiSeq 2500 as the sequencer. A second roughly 6 to 12 cycle PCR used a sample-barcoded 5' primer and a J-beta primer mix. The raw public data were reprocessed by TCRdb itself: fastp quality trimming at Q25, MiXCR clonotype calling, in-frame beta chains only. Identical CDR3 proteins give one entry, which carries the most common genes and DNA. For this sample there are around 710,000 distinct CDR3 sequences; roughly two fifths appear just once. The ten largest clonotypes hold roughly 19% of the sample. Sample: blood. These receptor sequences come from a woman in her sixties or seventies in good health.

V usage is TRBV14 and J usage is TRBJ2-1; perhaps TRBD1 as D (6 bases). In germline, CDR1 is SGHDN, CDR2 FVKESK. The CDR3 covers 14 residues. V gave up 3 bases and J gave up 13 bases, with 19 bases separating them. The CDR3, as DNA: TGTGCCAGCAGCCATACGGGACAAGGAGAGACCCAGTTCTTC. This encodes CASSHTGQGETQFF. The full variable domain, rest sourced from reference TRBV14 and TRBJ2-1, is EAGVTQFPSHSVIEKGQTVTLRCDPISGHDNLYWYRRVMGKEIKFLLHFVKESKQDESGMPNNRFLAERTGGTYSTLKVQPAELEDSGVYFCASSHTGQGETQFFGPGTRLTVL.

This clonotype occurred many times. The rearrangement joins TRBV5-5 to TRBJ2-3, with no clear D. V was shortened by 4 bases and J by 6 bases, with 12 bases between the two germline ends. Germline V gene data show CDR1 as SGHKS and CDR2 as YYEKEE (reference sequence). The CDR3 runs 13 residues. CDR3 in DNA: TGTGCCAGCAGCGTTCTCTCTACGGATACGCAGTATTTT. It encodes CASSVLSTDTQYF.

Comment on this clonotype: Possible read error: a much larger clone is one base away. The chain couples TRBV3-1 to TRBJ2-1; TRBD2 matches at 16 bases. The CDR3 has 15 amino acids. Trimming removed 5 bases from V and 7 bases from J; junction bases left unmatched: 2. Germline V gene data show CDR1 as LGHDT and CDR2 as YNNKEL (reference sequence). CDR3 DNA sequence: TGTGCCAGCAGCGGGGGACTAGCGGGAGGGAATGAGCAGTTCTTC. Its translation is CASSGGLAGGNEQFF.

This clonotype was seen a single time. The rearrangement links TRBV4-3 to TRBJ2-1; 7 bases agree with TRBD1. The germline V gene has CDR1 LGHNA and CDR2 YSLEER. The length of the CDR3 is 13 residues. Losses at the gene ends were 0 bases for V and 13 bases for J; bases not matched to a gene: 6. CDR3 nucleotides: TGCGCCAGCAGCCAAGATCAGGGGGACGCACAGTTCTTC. Residues: CASSQDQGDAQFF.

This clonotype showed up many times. The chain links TRBV27 to TRBJ2-5, with 7 nucleotides matching TRBD2. V lost 0 bases to trimming and J lost 5 bases; unmatched junction nucleotides: 3. CDR3 length: 14 residues. Germline assignment: CDR1 MNHEY and CDR2 SMNVEV (reference sequence). CDR3 DNA sequence: TGTGCCAGCAGTTTATCAGCGGGGAGGGAGACCCAGTACTTC. It translates to CASSLSAGRETQYF.

The chain is built from TRBV5-6 and TRBJ1-2, with a weak D call TRBD1 (6 bases). Germline loops: CDR1 SGHDT, CDR2 YYEEEE. With 4 bases removed from V and 0 bases from J, the gap between germline ends came to 19 bases. The length of the CDR3 is 17 residues. DNA for the CDR3: TGTGCCAGCAGCCTACGCGGACAGCAGCTCACTAACTATGGCTACACCTTC. The encoded protein is CASSLRGQQLTNYGYTF.

The table lists this clonotype with a count of one. The V gene is TRBV11-2, the J gene TRBJ2-7, with 9 nucleotides matching TRBD2. V was pared by 5 bases and J by 3 bases, with 5 bases of the junction left unmatched. The germline V gene has CDR1 SGHAT and CDR2 FQNNGV. The CDR3 spans 14 residues. The CDR3 loop reads CASSVRREGYEQYF. CDR3 nucleotides: TGTGCCAGCAGCGTGAGGCGGGAGGGCTACGAGCAGTACTTC. The full variable domain, with the rest looked up from reference TRBV11-2 and TRBJ2-7, is EAGVAQSPRYKIIEKRQSVAFWCNPISGHATLYWYQQILGQGPKLLIQFQNNGVVDDSQLPKDRFSAERLKGVDSTLKIQPAKLEDSAVYLCASSVRREGYEQYFGPGTRLTVT.

This chain uses TRBV24-1 with TRBJ2-3, with D perhaps TRBD2 (7 bases). This CDR3 spans 14 amino acids. V shed 3 bases and J shed 4 bases, with 10 bases lying between them. CDR1 is KGHDR and CDR2 is SFDVKD in the germline V gene. This CDR3 is CATSDGGAADTQYF. For the CDR3, the DNA is TGTGCCACCAGTGATGGGGGGGCGGCAGATACGCAGTATTTT.

The chain links TRBV3-1 to TRBJ2-3; 7 positions agree with TRBD1. Germline V gene sequence: CDR1 LGHDT, CDR2 YNNKEL (reference sequence). CDR3 length: 16 residues. With V trimmed by 3 bases and J by 3 bases, 9 bases remained unmatched. In nucleotides, the CDR3 is TGTGCCAGCAGCCACCAGAACAACAGGGGTACAGATACGCAGTATTTT. This translates into CASSHQNNRGTDTQYF.

Only a few counts were recorded for this clonotype. The V and J genes are TRBV12-3 or TRBV12-4 and TRBJ2-7, with D possibly TRBD2 on 5 matching bases. The CDR3 is made up of 14 amino acids. Trimming stripped 7 bases from V and 4 bases from J, with 17 bases between. CDR3 protein: CASTPTPAGYEQYF. The CDR3 bases are TGTGCCAGCACCCCGACCCCGGCGGGTTACGAGCAGTACTTC.

Ten or more counts support this clonotype. The rearrangement joins TRBV10-3 to TRBJ2-5, with D perhaps given as TRBD1 or TRBD2 (5 bases each). Germline lookup yields CDR1 ENHRY and CDR2 SYGVKD. The CDR3 covers 13 residues. V was clipped by 8 bases and J by 2 bases, with 12 bases between them. The CDR3 nucleotides are TGTGCCATCGGCTCGGGGCAGCAAGAGACCCAGTACTTC. It encodes CAIGSGQQETQYF.

This clonotype has a handful of counts. The rearrangement uses TRBV12-3 or TRBV12-4 and TRBJ2-5; D remains ambiguous. V lost 4 bases, J lost 1 base, and 13 bases lay in between. This CDR3 spans 15 amino acids. This chain's CDR3 is CASSSGPTVQETQYF. CDR3 nucleotides: TGTGCCAGCAGTTCTGGGCCAACTGTCCAAGAGACCCAGTACTTC.

With respect to this clonotype: At one boundary the junction diverges from the germline segment, which might be a read error. This chain links TRBV7-9 with TRBJ1-2; maybe TRBD1 (6 bases). The CDR3 extends over 16 amino acids. CDR1 is SEHNR, CDR2 FQNEAQ, per germline (reference sequence). The CDR3, as DNA: TGCGCCAGCAGCCAAGATGGGAGGGGGGGATACTATGGCTACACCTTC. As protein: CASSQDGRGGYYGYTF.

The chain joins TRBV3-1 to TRBJ2-3, with D possibly TRBD1 on 5 matching bases. V was clipped by 0 bases and J by 14 bases, with 15 bases between them. Germline lookup yields CDR1 LGHDT and CDR2 YNNKEL (reference sequence). The CDR3 loop spans 13 amino acids. The CDR3, as DNA: TGTGCCAGCAGCCAAGACTCGGCAGGGCGTGGGTATTTT. Translating it yields CASSQDSAGRGYF.

This clonotype was picked up a small number of times. The chain uses TRBV27 and TRBJ1-5; 10 bases match TRBD1. Per germline, CDR1 MNHEY and CDR2 SMNVEV (reference sequence). V lost 8 bases, J lost 4 bases, and 11 bases stayed unmatched. The CDR3 is 16 amino acids. As DNA, the CDR3 is TGTGCCAGCGGTACCACGCCGGGACAGGGGAATCAGCCCCAGCATTTT. Its translation is CASGTTPGQGNQPQHF.

The V and J genes are TRBV5-1 and TRBJ1-6, with TRBD1 matching over 7 bases. Germline CDR1 is SGHRS and CDR2 is YFSETQ. Trimming removed 2 bases from V and 7 bases from J; junction bases left unmatched: 6. The CDR3 spans 15 residues. As DNA, the CDR3 is TGCGCCAGCAGCTTAAGACAGGGAACGAATTCACCCCTCCACTTT. Translating it yields CASSLRQGTNSPLHF.